The 24 T cell receptor beta chains below all came from one sample that was sequenced in a study of blood T cells in healthy people across ages. For the second PCR, which ran for 7 to 11 cycles, a sample-barcoded 5' primer and a J-beta primer mix were used. TCRdb processed the 5' RACE reads anew with MiXCR; each CDR3 protein has one entry. The sample yields 650,000 to 1,000,000 distinct CDR3 sequences, about 36% seen once. The sample was blood. These receptors originate from a man younger than 35 in good health.

This clonotype was counted between two and nine times. This chain joins TRBV14 and TRBJ2-1; no clear D. This CDR3 is 14 amino acids long. The V gene's germline CDR1 is SGHDN and CDR2 FVKESK. The V and J ends lost 0 bases and 10 bases respectively, with 13 bases between them. CDR3 bases: TGTGCCAGCAGCCAAGATCGCCCGGTCCAGGAGCAGTTCTTC. Amino acids: CASSQDRPVQEQFF.

On this clonotype itself: It may be a read error: a sequence one base away is much more abundant. This chain joins TRBV10-3 and TRBJ1-2; D gene unclear. Germline CDR1 ENHRY, CDR2 SYGVKD. Trimming cost V 10 bases and J 1 base, with 13 bases left between them. This CDR3 spans 13 amino acids. CDR3 bases: TGTGCCACCACTACGGGCCTTAACTATGGCTACACCTTC. It yields the protein CATTTGLNYGYTF.

The CDR3 region is CASSYWDSSLTEAFF. The CDR3 nucleotides read TGTGCCAGCAGTTATTGGGACAGTAGTCTCACTGAAGCTTTCTTT. The genes are TRBV7-9 and TRBJ1-1; 7 bases are a match to TRBD1. The CDR3 covers 15 residues. Germline V gene data show CDR1 as SEHNR and CDR2 as FQNEAQ (reference sequence). V dropped 6 bases and J dropped 4; count of bases not matched to a gene: 11.

V is TRBV4-2 and J is TRBJ2-4; 15 nucleotides align to TRBD2. The closer fit of TRBJ2-7 to the DNA end suggests the J call may be wrong. The CDR3 covers 18 residues. CDR1 LGHNA and CDR2 YNFKEQ come from the germline V gene. The CDR3 bases are TGTGCCAGCAGCCAATCTCCGGGACTAGCGGGGGGTTATGACGAGCAGTACTTC. Amino acid sequence: CASSQSPGLAGGYDEQYF.

The rearrangement uses TRBV20-1 and TRBJ2-6; 10 bases are shared with TRBD1. CDR1 DFQATT and CDR2 SNEGSKA come from the germline V gene (reference sequence). Trimming cost V 6 bases and J 2 bases; bases outside gene matches: 4. This CDR3 has 15 amino acids. CDR3 protein: CSARDRGAGANVLTF. The CDR3 DNA is TGCAGTGCCCGGGACAGGGGTGCTGGGGCCAACGTCCTGACTTTC.

The V call is TRBV20-1, the J call TRBJ1-5; the D gene is possibly TRBD1 (5 bases). V was shortened by 1 base and J by 3 bases, with 13 bases between the two germline ends. The CDR3 runs 15 residues. Looked up from germline, CDR1 is DFQATT and CDR2 is SNEGSKA (reference sequence). The CDR3 DNA follows: TGCAGTGCTAGAGGTATCGGAGGGGTCAATCAGCCCCAGCATTTT. Translating it yields CSARGIGGVNQPQHF.

Points on this clonotype: This may be a read error, as it is one base from a much larger clone. The rearrangement joins TRBV7-2 to TRBJ2-5, with TRBD2 matching 7 bases. There are 15 residues in the CDR3. The germline CDR1 and CDR2 sequences are SGHTA and FQGNSA. CDR3 in DNA: TGTGCCAGCAGCTTAGTGGCTAGCGGACAAGAGACCCGGTACTTC. Its protein is CASSLVASGQETRYF.

The V gene is TRBV24-1, the J gene TRBJ2-1, with 10 bases matching TRBD1. After removal of 2 bases from V and 9 bases from J, the junction contained 6 bases not matched to a gene. Germline V CDR1 and CDR2: KGHDR, SFDVKD. This CDR3 contains 15 residues. CDR3 nucleotide sequence: TGTGCCACCAGTGATTCCGGGACAGGGGTTGCTGAGCAGTTCTTC. This gives the protein CATSDSGTGVAEQFF.

On this clonotype: A single base separates this from a much larger clone, so it may be a read error. V gene TRBV7-3 combines with J gene TRBJ2-7; TRBD1 is a possible D gene (5 bases). Trimming removed 1 base from V and 7 bases from J, with 20 bases in between. There are 16 residues in the CDR3. The V gene's germline CDR1 is SGHTA and CDR2 FQGTGA. The CDR3 DNA follows: TGTGCCAGCAGCTTAAGAAGCAGGGTGGGCTACAATGAGCAGTACTTC. Translated: CASSLRSRVGYNEQYF.

The gene calls are TRBV6-2 or TRBV6-3 and TRBJ2-7, with 7 bases fitting TRBD1. Trimming at V came to 7 bases and at J to 1 base, leaving 4 bases not matched to a gene. The germline V gene has CDR1 MNHEY and CDR2 SVGEGT. The CDR3 runs 13 residues. The CDR3 region is CASIRQGSYEQYF. In DNA, the CDR3 is TGTGCCAGCATTCGACAGGGATCCTACGAGCAGTACTTC.

V and J are TRBV12-3 or TRBV12-4 and TRBJ2-3, with TRBD2 identical over 7 bases. The V segment lost 7 bases and the J segment 0 bases; nucleotides outside the gene matches: 7. The length of the CDR3 is 15 residues. CDR3 in DNA: TGTGCCAGCACCCTCGGGGGGTTTAGCACAGATACGCAGTATTTT. It translates to CASTLGGFSTDTQYF.

This sequence joins TRBV20-1 and TRBJ1-4; D ambiguous. Trimming removed 4 bases from V and 11 bases from J, with 17 bases in between. Germline loops: CDR1 DFQATT, CDR2 SNEGSKA (reference sequence). The CDR3 is made up of 13 amino acids. CDR3 sequence (DNA): TGCAGTGCTACTCAGCGGGCAGATTCCAAACTGTTTTTT. This codes for CSATQRADSKLFF.

The V call is TRBV5-1, the J call TRBJ2-4, with 11 bases that match TRBD2. The junction had 3 bases not matched to a gene; V was cut back by 4 bases and J by 0 bases. The CDR3 is 16 amino acids. From germline, CDR1 is SGHRS and CDR2 YFSETQ. CDR3 nucleotide sequence: TGCGCCAGCAGCGTGACTAGCGGGGTAGCCAAAAACATTCAGTACTTC. It encodes CASSVTSGVAKNIQYF.

This chain connects TRBV7-3 to TRBJ2-1; a possible D gene is TRBD1 (5 bases). The CDR3 sequence is 16 residues long. Germline V gene lookup returns CDR1 SGHTA and CDR2 FQGTGA. Deletions cut 3 bases from V and 4 bases from J, with 16 bases between. The DNA of the CDR3 is TGTGCCAGCAGCTTCTACTCAGGGTCCGGATACAATGAGCAGTTCTTC. It translates to CASSFYSGSGYNEQFF. Looking up the rest from reference TRBV7-3 and TRBJ2-1 gives the full variable domain: GAGVSQTPSNKVTEKGKYVELRCDPISGHTALYWYRQSLGQGPEFLIYFQGTGAADDSGLPNDRFFAVRPEGSVSTLKIQRTERGDSAVYLCASSFYSGSGYNEQFFGPGTRLTVL.

This clonotype was counted a few times. V gene TRBV6-2 or TRBV6-3 combines with J gene TRBJ2-7; D might be TRBD1 (6 bases). The CDR3 is 15 amino acids. The V gene's germline CDR1 is MNHEY and CDR2 SVGEGT. V was trimmed by 5 bases and J by 4 bases, leaving 18 bases between them. The CDR3 DNA sequence: TGTGCCAGCAGTGATCAGAGAGACAGGCCGTACGAGCAGTACTTC. As protein: CASSDQRDRPYEQYF.

The chain recombines TRBV4-2 with TRBJ1-2; 10 bases align to TRBD1. This CDR3 region has 14 residues. V shed 2 bases, J shed 6 bases, and the junction held 3 bases outside the gene matches. CDR1 and CDR2 from the germline V gene are LGHNA and YNFKEQ. The CDR3 coding sequence is TGTGCCAGCAGCCAATTCGGGACAGGGGATGGCTACACCTTC. Residues: CASSQFGTGDGYTF.

This clonotype occurred a few times. This chain connects TRBV4-1 to TRBJ1-2, with unresolved D. Germline CDR1 reads MGHRA; CDR2 reads YSYEKL. Deletions cut 1 base from V and 3 bases from J, with 15 bases between. This CDR3 is built from 16 residues. CDR3 DNA sequence: TGCGCCAGCAGCCAAGGAACGGGTCGGTCTGACTATGGCTACACCTTC. Protein product: CASSQGTGRSDYGYTF.

This clonotype was picked up a small number of times. V usage is TRBV20-1 and J usage is TRBJ1-1, with 8 bases fitting TRBD1. The CDR3 extends over 16 amino acids. With V trimmed by 1 base and J by 11 bases, 18 bases remained unmatched. Per germline, CDR1 DFQATT and CDR2 SNEGSKA (reference sequence). CDR3 protein: CSARAPTPRTGKPAFF. CDR3 sequence (DNA): TGCAGTGCTAGAGCCCCAACGCCTCGGACAGGGAAGCCGGCTTTCTTT.

This clonotype was seen a few times. The rearrangement joins TRBV12-3 or TRBV12-4 to TRBJ2-1, with a possible D match to TRBD1 (6 bases). The CDR3 is made up of 14 amino acids. With 7 bases removed from V and 9 bases from J, the gap between germline ends came to 19 bases. The CDR3 sequence is CASTPPWGRGEQFF. The DNA for the CDR3 is TGTGCCAGCACCCCGCCCTGGGGCAGGGGTGAGCAGTTCTTC.

This chain links TRBV14 with TRBJ2-2, with TRBD2 identical over 8 bases. Germline V gene sequence: CDR1 SGHDN, CDR2 FVKESK. This CDR3 is 13 amino acids long. V lost 2 bases and J lost 9; bases outside the gene matches: 2. The CDR3, as DNA: TGTGCCAGCAGCCAACGACTAGCGAGGGAGCTGTTTTTT. This translates into CASSQRLARELFF.

The chain combines TRBV29-1 with TRBJ1-6, with D perhaps matching TRBD1 (5 bases). V gave up 7 bases and J gave up 10 bases, with 17 bases separating them. The CDR3 is made up of 13 amino acids. Germline V gene sequence: CDR1 SQVTM, CDR2 ANQGSEA. CDR3 coding DNA: TGCAGCGCTGGGGGGGACCCGGGGTCACCCCTCCACTTT. This encodes CSAGGDPGSPLHF.

In this sample, this clonotype turned up a few times. V gene TRBV29-1 combines with J gene TRBJ1-2, with 7 positions matching TRBD1. CDR3 size: 14 residues. The V gene's germline CDR1 is SQVTM and CDR2 ANQGSEA. J gave up 4 bases and V 6 bases, and 11 bases lay outside the gene matches. The CDR3 nucleotides are TGCAGCGTGGGCCGCCTGGGGGACAGCTATGGCTACACCTTC. This codes for CSVGRLGDSYGYTF. The complete variable domain, with remaining parts taken from reference TRBV29-1 and TRBJ1-2, reads SAVISQKPSRDICQRGTSLTIQCQVDSQVTMMFWYRQQPGQSLTLIATANQGSEATYESGFVIDKFPISRPNLTFSTLTVSNMSPEDSSIYLCSVGRLGDSYGYTFGSGTRLTVV.

This clonotype was observed once. The rearrangement uses TRBV29-1 and TRBJ2-7; tentative D call: TRBD1 (5 bases). The CDR3 extends over 11 amino acids. The V gene lost 2 bases and the J gene lost 7 bases, with 9 bases spanning the gap. The germline V gene has CDR1 SQVTM and CDR2 ANQGSEA. CDR3 amino acids: CSVEQQGEQYF. The CDR3 bases are TGCAGCGTTGAACAGCAGGGTGAGCAGTACTTC.

This clonotype has a handful of counts. CDR3 amino acids: CASSFVTSAGEVTDTQYF. For the CDR3, the DNA is TGTGCCAGCAGCTTCGTTACATCCGCAGGGGAAGTGACAGATACGCAGTATTTT. The rearrangement links TRBV7-2 to TRBJ2-3; a weak D match, TRBD1 (6 bases). Germline loops: CDR1 SGHTA, CDR2 FQGNSA. There are 18 residues in the CDR3. V gave up 3 bases and J gave up 3 bases, with 22 bases separating them.